Here is one T cell receptor beta chain with its context. Its specificity is not known. Only in-frame clones appear in the TCRdb table, and some are missing; sequencing was by immunoSEQ multiplex PCR. The sample has nearly 35,000 clones; around 78% are singletons. V was trimmed by 4 bases and J by 1 base, leaving 16 bases between them. The CDR3 has 16 amino acids. Germline CDR1 SGHDN, CDR2 FVKESK. The data are from a study of T cell responses to AZD1222 COVID-19 vaccine. The study's findings and limits: AZD1222 recipients seropositive at baseline numbered only six or seven. Donors in the cohort were predominantly white British and more often female, and clonal diversity was possibly underestimated. Increased Spike-specific TCR breadth and depth were observed after two AZD1222 doses.

This clonotype was obtained from an adult who received the AZD1222 COVID-19 vaccine. The chain uses TRBV14 and TRBJ2-5; possibly TRBD2 for D (6 bases). The sample in question was peripheral blood, obtained 28 days after the second AZD1222 dose. CDR3 amino acids: CASSLYRGLPQETQYF. The DNA for the CDR3 is TGTGCCAGCAGCCTTTATCGGGGGTTACCCCAAGAGACCCAGTACTTC.